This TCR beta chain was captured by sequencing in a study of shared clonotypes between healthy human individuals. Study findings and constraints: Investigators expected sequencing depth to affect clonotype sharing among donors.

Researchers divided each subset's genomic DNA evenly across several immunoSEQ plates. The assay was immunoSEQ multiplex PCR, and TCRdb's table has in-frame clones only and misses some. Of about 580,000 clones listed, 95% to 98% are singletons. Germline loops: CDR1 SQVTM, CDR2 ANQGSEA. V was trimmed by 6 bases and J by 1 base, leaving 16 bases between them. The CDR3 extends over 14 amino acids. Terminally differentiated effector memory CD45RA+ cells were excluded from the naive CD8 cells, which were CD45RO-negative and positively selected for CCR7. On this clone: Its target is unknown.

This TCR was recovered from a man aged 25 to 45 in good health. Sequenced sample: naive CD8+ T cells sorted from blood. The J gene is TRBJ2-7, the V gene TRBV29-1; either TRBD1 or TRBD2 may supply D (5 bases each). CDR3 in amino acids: CSVEEGVLSYEQYF. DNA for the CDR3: TGCAGCGTGGAGGAAGGGGTACTTTCCTACGAGCAGTACTTC.